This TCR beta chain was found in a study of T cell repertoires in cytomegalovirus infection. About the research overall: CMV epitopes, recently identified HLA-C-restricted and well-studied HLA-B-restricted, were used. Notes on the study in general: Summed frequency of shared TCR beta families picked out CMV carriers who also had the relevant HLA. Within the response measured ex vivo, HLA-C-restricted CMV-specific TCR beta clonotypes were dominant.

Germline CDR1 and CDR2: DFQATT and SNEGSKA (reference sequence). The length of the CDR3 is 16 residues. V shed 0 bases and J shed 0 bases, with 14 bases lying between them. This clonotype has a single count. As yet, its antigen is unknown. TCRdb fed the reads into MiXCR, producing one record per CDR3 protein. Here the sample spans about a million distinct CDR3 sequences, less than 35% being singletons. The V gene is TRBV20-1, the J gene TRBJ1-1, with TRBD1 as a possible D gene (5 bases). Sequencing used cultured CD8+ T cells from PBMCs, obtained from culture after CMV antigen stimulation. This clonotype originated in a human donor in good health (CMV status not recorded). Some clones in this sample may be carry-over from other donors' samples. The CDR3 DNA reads TGCAGTGCTAGAGATAGGAGGCCAGGGTTGAACACTGAAGCTTTCTTT. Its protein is CSARDRRPGLNTEAFF.